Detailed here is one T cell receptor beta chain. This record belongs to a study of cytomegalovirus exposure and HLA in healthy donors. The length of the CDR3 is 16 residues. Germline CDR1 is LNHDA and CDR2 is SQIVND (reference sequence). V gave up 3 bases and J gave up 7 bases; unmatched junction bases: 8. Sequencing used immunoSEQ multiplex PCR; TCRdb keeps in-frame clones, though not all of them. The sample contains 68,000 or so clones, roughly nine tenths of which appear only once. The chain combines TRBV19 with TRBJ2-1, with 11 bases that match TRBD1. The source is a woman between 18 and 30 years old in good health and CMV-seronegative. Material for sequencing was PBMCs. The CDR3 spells CASSMFGQGARNEQFF. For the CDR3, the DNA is TGTGCCAGTAGTATGTTTGGACAGGGGGCGCGGAATGAGCAGTTCTTC.